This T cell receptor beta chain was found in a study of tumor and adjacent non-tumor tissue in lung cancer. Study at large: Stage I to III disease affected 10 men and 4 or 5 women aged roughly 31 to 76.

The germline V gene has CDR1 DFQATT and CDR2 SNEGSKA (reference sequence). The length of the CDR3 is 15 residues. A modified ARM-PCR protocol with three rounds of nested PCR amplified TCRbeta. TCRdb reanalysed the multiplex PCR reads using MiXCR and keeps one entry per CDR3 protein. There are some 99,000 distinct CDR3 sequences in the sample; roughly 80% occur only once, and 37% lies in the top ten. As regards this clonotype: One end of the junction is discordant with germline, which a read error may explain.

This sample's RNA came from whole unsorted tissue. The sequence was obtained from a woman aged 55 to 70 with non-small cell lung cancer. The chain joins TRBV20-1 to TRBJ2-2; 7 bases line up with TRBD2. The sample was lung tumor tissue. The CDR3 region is CSASSAGANTEELFF. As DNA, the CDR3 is TGCAGTGCTAGTTCGGCGGGAGCGAACACCGAGGAGCTGTTTTTT.